The subject of this entry is one T cell receptor (beta chain). Germline V gives CDR1 SQVTM, CDR2 ANQGSEA. CDR3 length equals 13 residues. The trim removed 2 bases at V and 6 bases at J, leaving 6 bases unmatched. This sample was included in a study of Graves' ophthalmopathy and Graves' hyperthyroidism. The TCR beta CDR3 regions underwent amplification from RNA transcripts. HTBI-primed RT-PCR formed the first round, and a multiplex PCR formed the second. One entry per CDR3 protein results from TCRdb running MiXCR on the multiplex PCR reads. The sample carries about 410,000 distinct CDR3 sequences, around 20% recorded once.

The TCR originated in a young woman with Graves' ophthalmopathy. Sample: peripheral blood. V is TRBV29-1 and J is TRBJ1-1, with 7 bases lining up with TRBD1. The CDR3 DNA reads TGCAGCGTTGAACATGGGACAGCCCCTGAAGCTTTCTTT. It encodes CSVEHGTAPEAFF.